This TCR beta chain emerged from a study of T cells after posttransplantation cyclophosphamide. The germline V gene has CDR1 SGDLS and CDR2 YYNGEE. The CDR3 runs to 17 residues. V was pared by 4 bases and J by 6 bases, with 16 bases of the junction left unmatched. The assay was immunoSEQ multiplex PCR, and TCRdb's table has in-frame clones only and misses some. Listed for the sample are some 10,000 clones, none seen a single time. Treatment was busulfan-fludarabine conditioning, a marrow graft, and cyclophosphamide on days +3 and +4. The receptor was isolated from a female patient in her forties or fifties who received an allogeneic stem cell transplant from a related donor, was CMV-positive, and had no GVHD. Some of the T cells might come from the graft donor. Material: PBMCs, obtained after allogeneic stem cell transplant with posttransplant cyclophosphamide. This rearrangement joins TRBV9 to TRBJ2-1; TRBD2 agrees at 7 bases. The CDR3, as DNA: TGTGCCAGCAGCATCTCGGGACTAACCCCCCCCCTCAATGAGCAGTTCTTC. This sequence encodes CASSISGLTPPLNEQFF.